This passage covers 23 T cell receptor beta chains from one sample sequenced in a study of regulatory T cells in long-lasting Graves disease. As for time point: newly diagnosed GD, antithyroid drugs for less than 3 months. After RNA was extracted from PBMCs, the TCR library was made from it. Construction of the TCR beta libraries employed iRepertoire HTBI primers in conjunction with Arm-PCR of CDR3 regions. TCRdb reprocessed the multiplex PCR reads with MiXCR, giving one entry per CDR3 protein. The top ten hold around 25% of the sample, which has hundreds of thousands of distinct CDR3 sequences, about 15% seen once. These same data were also listed under a study on T cells in Graves' hyperthyroidism and ophthalmopathy.

Sequences were derived from peripheral blood mononuclear cells (PBMCs), sampled at new diagnosis, from a patient treated with antithyroid drugs. The origin of the receptors is a woman between 40 and 65 years old with Graves disease.

Many counts were recorded for this clonotype. This chain links TRBV20-1 with TRBJ2-5, with D possibly being TRBD2 (6 bases). The germline V gene has CDR1 DFQATT and CDR2 SNEGSKA (reference sequence). Trimming removed 0 bases from V and 5 bases from J, with 25 bases in between. This CDR3 comprises 18 residues. The CDR3 spells CSARDMGSGLSKAETQYF. In DNA, the CDR3 is TGCAGTGCTAGAGATATGGGGTCGGGACTCAGCAAGGCCGAGACCCAGTACTTC.

This clonotype was found many times. This chain connects TRBV7-2 to TRBJ2-7; no definite D call. This CDR3 is built from 14 residues. From germline, CDR1 is SGHTA and CDR2 FQGNSA. V gave up 0 bases and J gave up 2 bases, with 8 bases separating them. CDR3 protein: CASSLADTAYEQYF. CDR3 sequence (DNA): TGTGCCAGCAGCTTAGCCGACACTGCCTACGAGCAGTACTTC.

The table lists this clonotype with many counts. The chain couples TRBV6-1 to TRBJ2-5, with 10 positions matching TRBD1. Germline V gene data show CDR1 as MNHNS and CDR2 as SASEGT. V lost 6 bases and J lost 4; bases outside the gene matches: 14. The CDR3 loop spans 17 amino acids. CDR3 residues: CASRDRGREWEGETQYF. CDR3 DNA sequence: TGTGCCAGCAGAGACAGGGGGCGCGAATGGGAGGGAGAGACCCAGTACTTC.

This clonotype was counted at least ten times. The chain joins TRBV2 to TRBJ2-1; TRBD1 agrees at 9 bases. J lost 6 bases, V lost 6 bases, and 9 bases had no gene match. The CDR3 is 15 amino acids. CDR1 and CDR2 (germline): SNHLY, FYNNEI. The CDR3 reads CASRATGGAVNEQFF. CDR3 coding DNA: TGTGCCAGCAGAGCTACAGGGGGCGCGGTCAATGAGCAGTTCTTC.

This clonotype was detected ten times or more. The V and J genes are TRBV5-1 and TRBJ2-7, with D possibly called TRBD1 or TRBD2 (5 bases each). This CDR3 is 15 amino acids long. Germline CDR1 reads SGHRS; CDR2 reads YFSETQ. Trimming stripped 4 bases from V and 9 bases from J, with 23 bases between. CDR3 amino acids: CASSARPRDDRVQYF. CDR3 DNA: TGCGCCAGCAGCGCACGTCCTAGGGACGATCGCGTGCAGTACTTC.

This clonotype was detected ten times or more. The chain uses TRBV5-1 and TRBJ1-2; 9 bases align to TRBD1. The germline V gene has CDR1 SGHRS and CDR2 YFSETQ. Trimming removed 5 bases from V and 6 bases from J; junction bases left unmatched: 5. This CDR3 is 13 amino acids long. This chain's CDR3 is CASSFTGGDGYTF. Written as DNA, the CDR3 is TGCGCCAGCAGTTTCACAGGGGGCGATGGCTACACCTTC.

This clonotype was counted a few times. The chain recombines TRBV3-1 with TRBJ1-3, with D unclear. V lost 3 bases to trimming and J lost 1 base, with 10 bases between them. Germline values: CDR1 LGHDT, CDR2 YNNKEL (reference sequence). The CDR3 covers 15 residues. The CDR3 DNA is TGTGCCAGCAGCCAGGCCCTTTGGTCTGGAAACACCATATATTTT. It yields the protein CASSQALWSGNTIYF. Drawing the rest from reference TRBV3-1 and TRBJ1-3, the complete variable domain is DTAVSQTPKYLVTQMGNDKSIKCEQNLGHDTMYWYKQDSKKFLKIMFSYNNKELIINETVPNRFSPKSPDKAHLNLHINSLELGDSAVYFCASSQALWSGNTIYFGEGSWLTVV.

The chain links TRBV11-2 to TRBJ2-2, with TRBD1 matching 8 bases. The V gene's germline CDR1 is SGHAT and CDR2 FQNNGV. V trimming: 4 bases; J trimming: 7 bases; junction bases outside the gene matches: 8. This CDR3 comprises 15 residues. The DNA for the CDR3 is TGTGCCAGCAGCTCCATCAGGGGGCGAGGCGGGGAGCTGTTTTTT. This sequence encodes CASSSIRGRGGELFF.

Many counts were recorded for this clonotype. The rearrangement links TRBV5-5 to TRBJ1-5, with D possibly matching TRBD1 (5 bases). V dropped 3 bases and J dropped 0 bases, with 16 bases sitting between them. The CDR3 has 17 amino acids. CDR1 and CDR2 (germline): SGHKS, YYEKEE (reference sequence). CDR3: CASSWSLSGGSNQPQHF. The CDR3 DNA is TGTGCCAGCAGCTGGTCCCTGTCCGGGGGTAGCAATCAGCCCCAGCATTTT.

As for this clonotype: One end of the junction is discordant with germline, which a read error may explain. The chain recombines TRBV27 with TRBJ1-1, with D unresolved. The V gene's germline CDR1 is MNHEY and CDR2 SMNVEV (reference sequence). The CDR3 is 14 amino acids. The chain's CDR3 is CASSLGVMNAEAFF. The CDR3 DNA follows: TGTGCCAGCAGTTTAGGGGTTATGAACGCTGAAGCTTTCTTT.

This clonotype was seen a handful of times. The chain recombines TRBV3-1 with TRBJ2-7; D remains unclear. V was shortened by 1 base and J by 7 bases, with 8 bases between the two germline ends. The germline CDR1 and CDR2 sequences are LGHDT and YNNKEL (reference sequence). The CDR3 extends over 12 amino acids. Written as DNA, the CDR3 is TGTGCCAGCAGCCAAGGGTGGTCGGAGCAGTACTTC. This gives the protein CASSQGWSEQYF.

In its sample, this clonotype was seen many times. A far larger clone is one nucleotide away, so this likely arose from a read error. This chain joins TRBV5-8 and TRBJ2-3; D remains unclear. The CDR3 totals 12 residues. CDR1 SGHTS and CDR2 YDEGEE come from the germline V gene. For the CDR3, the DNA is TGTGTCAGCAGCTCTAGCACAGATACGCAGTATTTT. This translates into CVSSSSTDTQYF. Complete variable domain (other parts from reference TRBV5-8 and TRBJ2-3): EAGVTQSPTHLIKTRGQQATLRCSPISGHTSVYWYQQALGLGLQFLLWYDEGEERNRGNFPPRFSGRQFPNYSSELNVNALELEDSALYLCVSSSSTDTQYFGPGTRLTVL.

This clonotype was detected ten times or more. The rearrangement uses TRBV12-3 or TRBV12-4 and TRBJ2-3; no clear D gene. Between the trimmed V and J ends, which lost 4 bases and 2 bases, there was a span of 4 bases. The CDR3 runs 12 residues. The CDR3 DNA reads TGTGCCAGCAGTTGGGACACAGATACGCAGTATTTT. Residues: CASSWDTDTQYF.

Concerning this clonotype itself: At one end the junction does not follow the germline gene, possibly because of a read error. The chain combines TRBV7-8 with TRBJ1-2; TRBD1 might be the D (6 bases). This CDR3 has 14 amino acids. Germline lookup yields CDR1 SGHVS and CDR2 FQNEAQ. This chain's CDR3 is CASHPQGINYDYTF. CDR3 sequence (DNA): TGTGCCAGCCACCCTCAGGGGATTAACTATGACTACACCTTC. Combining the CDR3 with reference TRBV7-8 and TRBJ1-2 gives the whole variable domain GAGVSQSPRYKVAKRGQDVALRCDPISGHVSLFWYQQALGQGPEFLTYFQNEAQLDKSGLPSDRFFAERPEGSVSTLKIQRTQQEDSAVYLCASHPQGINYDYTFGSGTRLTVV.

This clonotype was counted ten times or more. This chain links TRBV24-1 with TRBJ1-4, with D unclear. The V gene lost 7 bases and the J gene lost 8 bases, with 19 bases spanning the gap. Germline values: CDR1 KGHDR, CDR2 SFDVKD. The CDR3 is 15 residues long. The CDR3 here is CATRISSRLCEKLFF. The DNA of the CDR3 is TGTGCCACCAGGATCTCGTCGAGACTCTGCGAAAAACTGTTTTTT.

As regards this clonotype: A much larger clone is a single base away; this may be a read error. V gene TRBV29-1 combines with J gene TRBJ2-7; D is unclear. Deletions cut 6 bases from V and 6 bases from J, with 15 bases between. CDR3 size: 12 residues. The germline gives CDR1 SQVTM, CDR2 ANQGSEA. The CDR3 DNA follows: TGCAGCGTCTACGGATTTCCAGGCGAGCAGTACTTC. Translating gives CSVYGFPGEQYF.

The chain uses TRBV12-3 or TRBV12-4 and TRBJ1-5; 9 bases map to TRBD1. The CDR3 loop spans 14 amino acids. J was trimmed by 7 bases and V by 7 bases; bases with no gene match: 8. The CDR3 DNA is TGTGCCAGCACCTGGACAGGGGTTGAGCAGCCCCAGCATTTT. Amino acids: CASTWTGVEQPQHF.

The DNA for the CDR3 is TGTGCCAGCAGCTTCGGACAGGGGAATTCCTACGAGCAGTACTTC. Translated: CASSFGQGNSYEQYF. The rearrangement links TRBV11-2 to TRBJ2-7, with TRBD1 matching over 9 bases. The CDR3 length is 15 residues. With V trimmed by 3 bases and J by 1 base, 4 bases remained unmatched. Germline V gives CDR1 SGHAT, CDR2 FQNNGV.

This chain joins TRBV7-8 and TRBJ2-5, with 8 bases matching TRBD2. CDR3 length: 17 residues. With V trimmed by 2 bases and J by 4 bases, 12 bases remained unmatched. The germline gives CDR1 SGHVS, CDR2 FQNEAQ. The CDR3 DNA follows: TGTGCCAGCAGCTTACGACCCATATCGGGGGGGCTAGAGACCCAGTACTTC. Its protein is CASSLRPISGGLETQYF.

This clonotype was seen a few times. The rearrangement joins TRBV20-1 to TRBJ2-6; 7 nucleotides match TRBD1. The CDR3 extends over 19 amino acids. V trimming: 1 base; J trimming: 0 bases; junction bases outside the gene matches: 12. Germline V gives CDR1 DFQATT, CDR2 SNEGSKA (reference sequence). The CDR3 spells CSARVKAGTASSGANVLTF. The CDR3 DNA follows: TGCAGTGCTAGAGTCAAAGCCGGGACAGCCAGCTCTGGGGCCAACGTCCTGACTTTC.

About this clonotype itself: Relative to the germline gene, one junction end is altered; a read error may explain this. The chain employs TRBV5-6 and TRBJ1-5, with D maybe TRBD1 (6 bases). Germline-derived CDR1 and CDR2 are SGHDT and YYEEEE. The CDR3 totals 15 residues. For the CDR3, the DNA is TGTGCCTGCAGCTTGGGGGGTCAGGGGAGGCAGCCCCAGCATTTT. Translated, it gives CACSLGGQGRQPQHF.

This clonotype has a handful of counts. The J gene is TRBJ2-7, the V gene TRBV12-3 or TRBV12-4, with D possibly being TRBD2 (5 bases). V was trimmed by 3 bases and J by 0 bases, leaving 9 bases between them. This CDR3 spans 14 amino acids. CDR3 sequence (DNA): TGTGCCAGCAGTTTTTCGGGGTTCTCCTACGAGCAGTACTTC. It yields the protein CASSFSGFSYEQYF.

The sample holds many counts of this clonotype. The chain recombines TRBV3-1 with TRBJ2-7; TRBD1 agrees at 8 bases. Trimming removed 1 base from V and 3 bases from J; junction bases left unmatched: 8. This CDR3 is built from 16 residues. Germline CDR1 and CDR2: LGHDT and YNNKEL (reference sequence). The chain's CDR3 is CASSQGWQGAIYEQYF. CDR3 sequence (DNA): TGTGCCAGCAGCCAAGGTTGGCAGGGGGCCATCTACGAGCAGTACTTC.